This T cell receptor (beta chain) stems from a study of shared clonotypes between healthy human individuals. Profiled with immunoSEQ multiplex PCR; TCRdb holds only in-frame clones, not every one. The data contain a few million clones, around 93% of them singletons. Unmatched junction bases numbered 21, after V lost 3 bases and J lost 1 base. Per the germline V gene, CDR1 is GTSNPN and CDR2 is SVGIG (reference sequence). CDR3 length: 19 residues. Naive CD8 cells, CD45RO-negative and positively selected for CCR7, excluded terminally differentiated effector memory CD45RA+ cells. Study findings and constraints: In the sorted subsets, rarefaction showed sequencing was incomplete despite large depth.

As to this clone: Its antigen is unknown.

The chain carries TRBV30 and TRBJ2-7; TRBD1 agrees at 7 bases. The sequence derives from a man aged 18-30 years in good health. Some clones in this sample may be carry-over from other donors' samples. Sample: naive CD8+ T cells from PBMCs. CDR3 residues: CAWRVPSRRGGEFSYEQYF. The CDR3 DNA reads TGTGCCTGGAGAGTCCCCTCACGTAGAGGGGGCGAATTTTCCTACGAGCAGTACTTC.